This TCR beta chain was documented in a study of cytomegalovirus exposure and HLA in healthy donors. Germline lookup yields CDR1 SGHRS and CDR2 YFSETQ. Trimming stripped 0 bases from V and 0 bases from J, with 13 bases between. There are 17 residues in the CDR3. 60 Vbeta and 13 Jbeta primers were used in PCR. The repertoire was sequenced with immunoSEQ multiplex PCR; TCRdb's copy has only in-frame clones and lacks some. This sample has approximately 100,000 clones, with over 70% found just once. Sequenced input: PBMCs. The chain joins TRBV5-1 to TRBJ2-4; tentatively, D is TRBD1 (6 bases). The clonotype comes from a female donor in good health and CMV-seronegative. The CDR3 DNA reads as TGCGCCAGCAGCTTGGAAAGGGACACCATAGCCAAAAACATTCAGTACTTC. This encodes CASSLERDTIAKNIQYF.